These 3 T cell receptor beta chains share one sample of origin, sequenced in a study of identical twins. TCRdb re-called the 5' RACE reads through MiXCR, storing one row per CDR3 protein. Altogether approximately 530,000 distinct CDR3 sequences are present, around 24% being singletons, with the ten largest covering 0.45% to 0.5%. These data are also associated with another study on yellow fever vaccine responses in identical twins.

Sample: CD4+ T cells sorted from blood. The receptors were sampled from a woman aged 18-29 years in good health.

The V call is TRBV6-1, the J call TRBJ2-1; 9 bases map to TRBD1. CDR1 is MNHNS, CDR2 SASEGT, per germline. V dropped 5 bases and J dropped 3; count of bases not matched to a gene: 5. The CDR3 totals 15 residues. The CDR3 protein is CASSRDRVVYNEQFF. CDR3 nucleotide sequence: TGTGCCAGCAGTCGGGACAGGGTGGTCTACAATGAGCAGTTCTTC.

The chain links TRBV10-2 to TRBJ2-1; 10 bases agree with TRBD2. Trimming at V came to 2 bases and at J to 3 bases, leaving 1 base not matched to a gene. The CDR3 has 15 residues. CDR1 WSHSY and CDR2 SAAADI come from the germline V gene. Here the CDR3 DNA reads TGCGCCAGCAGTGAGGGGACTAGCGACTACAATGAGCAGTTCTTC. It specifies CASSEGTSDYNEQFF.

This clonotype was recorded a few times. The J gene is TRBJ2-2, the V gene TRBV20-1; D gene ambiguous. The CDR3 consists of 14 residues. Looked up from germline, CDR1 is DFQATT and CDR2 is SNEGSKA (reference sequence). V shed 2 bases and J shed 0 bases, with 7 bases lying between them. CDR3 nucleotide sequence: TGCAGTGCTAGACCTCGTCCGAACACCGGGGAGCTGTTTTTT. Translation gives CSARPRPNTGELFF.